Listed here are 18 T cell receptor beta chains from one sample, sequenced in a study of cytomegalovirus exposure and HLA in healthy donors. PCR was performed using 60 Vbeta and 13 Jbeta primers. The protocol was immunoSEQ multiplex PCR, while the TCRdb copy is restricted to in-frame clones and leaves out a portion. The repertoire includes around 120,000 clones, around four fifths of them detected once, and over 1% sits in the top ten. The material sequenced was PBMCs. These receptors all stem from a boy younger than 18 in good health and CMV-seronegative.

J is TRBJ1-4 and V is TRBV7-2; D uncertain. V lost 0 bases, J lost 8 bases, and 10 bases lay in between. The CDR3 has 14 residues. The V gene's germline CDR1 is SGHTA and CDR2 FQGNSA. In DNA form, the CDR3 reads TGTGCCAGCAGCTTAGCGCCTACCGGGGAAAAACTGTTTTTT. This sequence encodes CASSLAPTGEKLFF. The complete variable domain, with remaining parts taken from reference TRBV7-2 and TRBJ1-4, reads GAGVSQSPSNKVTEKGKDVELRCDPISGHTALYWYRQSLGQGLEFLIYFQGNSAPDKSGLPSDRFSAERTGGSVSTLTIQRTQQEDSAVYLCASSLAPTGEKLFFGSGTQLSVL.

The CDR3 spells CASSQDRGRYTEAFF. The CDR3, as DNA: TGCGCCAGCAGCCAAGATCGCGGGAGATACACTGAAGCTTTCTTT. This chain connects TRBV4-3 to TRBJ1-1; D remains ambiguous. Deletions cut 0 bases from V and 3 bases from J, with 11 bases between. CDR1 and CDR2 from the germline V gene are LGHNA and YSLEER. The CDR3 extends over 15 amino acids.

The chain has TRBV1 and TRBJ2-7; the D call of TRBD2 is as the table states it, not checked on the DNA. TRBV1 is shown as a pseudogene. The CDR3 contains 15 residues. The CDR3 region is CTSSQDSGRLYEQYF. The CDR3 DNA is TGCACCAGCAGCCAAGATAGCGGGCGACTCTACGAGCAGTACTTC.

This clone was observed a few times. This chain joins TRBV19 and TRBJ2-5; D possibly corresponds to TRBD2 (6 bases). CDR3 size: 14 residues. Germline CDR1 reads LNHDA; CDR2 reads SQIVND (reference sequence). V was shortened by 5 bases and J by 0 bases, with 10 bases between the two germline ends. The DNA of the CDR3 is TGTGCCAGTAGTCCGGGACTGAACCAAGAGACCCAGTACTTC. Translation: CASSPGLNQETQYF.

The chain employs TRBV28 and TRBJ1-1, with 7 bases identical to TRBD1. The germline V gene has CDR1 MDHEN and CDR2 SYDVKM. The trim removed 5 bases at V and 6 bases at J, leaving 12 bases unmatched. The CDR3 has 15 residues. The CDR3 sequence is CASSPKGGRRSEAFF. The CDR3, as DNA: TGTGCCAGCAGTCCTAAAGGGGGCCGTAGGTCTGAAGCTTTCTTT.

J is TRBJ2-7 and V is TRBV18; 14 bases line up with TRBD2. The CDR3 is 14 residues long. Germline V CDR1 and CDR2: KGHSH, LQKENI. V shed 4 bases and J 6 bases; nucleotides not matched to a gene: 2. The CDR3 loop is CASSLGTSGSEQYF. The CDR3 coding sequence is TGTGCCAGCTCACTCGGGACTAGCGGGAGCGAGCAGTACTTC.

V is TRBV6-5 and J is TRBJ2-7; D ambiguous. Germline V gene sequence: CDR1 MNHEY, CDR2 SVGAGI. V lost 0 bases and J 3 bases, leaving 6 bases between the germline ends. CDR3 length: 13 amino acids. CDR3 nucleotides: TGTGCCAGCAGTTACTCCCCCATCTACGAGCAGTACTTC. It yields the protein CASSYSPIYEQYF.

V is TRBV7-9 and J is TRBJ2-7; no firm D call. CDR3 length equals 11 residues. The V gene lost 5 bases and the J gene lost 0 bases, with 2 bases spanning the gap. Germline V lookup: CDR1 SEHNR, CDR2 FQNEAQ (reference sequence). The CDR3 sequence is CASSLSYEQYF. The CDR3 nucleotides read TGTGCCAGCAGCCTCTCCTACGAGCAGTACTTC.

This clone has just one count. CDR3 bases: TGTGCCAGCAGCTCCAGGGGGAGGCCCCAAGAGACCCAGTACTTC. Its translation is CASSSRGRPQETQYF. The chain has TRBV7-6 and TRBJ2-5, with D possibly being TRBD1 (7 bases). V dropped 4 bases and J dropped 1 base, with 13 bases sitting between them. Germline V gene lookup returns CDR1 SGHVS and CDR2 FNYEAQ. The CDR3 consists of 15 residues.

This chain connects TRBV27 to TRBJ2-5; TRBD2 is a possible D gene (5 bases). V was clipped by 6 bases and J by 2 bases, with 13 bases between them. The length of the CDR3 is 14 residues. Germline assignment: CDR1 MNHEY and CDR2 SMNVEV (reference sequence). In nucleotides, the CDR3 is TGTGCCAGCAGAAATTCCGGGATGCAAGAGACCCAGTACTTC. Translating gives CASRNSGMQETQYF.

The chain is built from TRBV27 and TRBJ2-7, with a tentative D call TRBD1 (5 bases). CDR1 MNHEY and CDR2 SMNVEV come from the germline V gene (reference sequence). The CDR3 totals 11 residues. The V and J ends lost 4 bases and 9 bases respectively, with 10 bases between them. As DNA, the CDR3 is TGTGCCAGCAGTTATGGGGCAGGGCAGTACTTC. Residues: CASSYGAGQYF.

This clone was observed a single time. The chain joins TRBV6-4 to TRBJ2-1, with TRBD2 identical over 11 bases. The V gene end was trimmed by 2 bases and the J gene end by 8 bases; junction bases not matched to a gene: 5. This CDR3 is 15 amino acids long. Germline CDR1 and CDR2: MRHNA and SNTAGT. CDR3 loop: CASSDKASGRYEQFF. The DNA for the CDR3 is TGTGCCAGCAGTGACAAGGCTAGCGGGAGGTATGAGCAGTTCTTC.

In the case of this clone: Relative to the germline gene, one junction end is altered; a read error may explain this. Other DNA sequences in this specimen translate into the identical CDR3. The chain carries TRBV7-9 and TRBJ2-7; 9 positions agree with TRBD2. The CDR3 has 18 residues. Looked up from germline, CDR1 is SEHNR and CDR2 is FQNEAQ (reference sequence). The CDR3 spells CASSRPGALAGAPIEQYF. For the CDR3, the DNA is TGTGCCAGCAGCCGCCCGGGAGCCTTAGCGGGAGCGCCTATTGAGCAGTACTTT.

This rearrangement joins TRBV15 to TRBJ1-5; 7 nucleotides line up with TRBD1. CDR3 length: 15 residues. V was clipped by 5 bases and J by 11 bases; unmatched bases: 15. Germline values: CDR1 LNHNV, CDR2 YYDKDF (reference sequence). This CDR3 is CATSPKQGPYGAQHF. The CDR3, as DNA: TGTGCCACCAGCCCCAAACAGGGGCCTTACGGAGCCCAGCATTTT.

The CDR3 nucleotides read TGTGCCAGCAGCTTTAGCGGGAGTGCCTCCTACAATGAGCAGTTCTTC. Its translation is CASSFSGSASYNEQFF. V and J are TRBV7-9 and TRBJ2-1; 9 nucleotides match TRBD2. V shed 3 bases, J shed 0 bases, and the junction held 3 bases outside the gene matches. Germline values: CDR1 SEHNR, CDR2 FQNEAQ (reference sequence). The CDR3 is 16 residues long.

The rearrangement links TRBV15 to TRBJ2-7; 10 nucleotides align to TRBD2. Germline CDR1 LNHNV, CDR2 YYDKDF (reference sequence). The CDR3 spans 14 residues. The ends lost 1 base at V and 9 bases at J; junction bases unmatched: 6. The CDR3 nucleotides are TGTGCCACCAGCAGAGTTCTAGCGGGAGCTGCGCAGTACTTC. It is translated as CATSRVLAGAAQYF.

This chain connects TRBV18 to TRBJ2-1; 12 bases align to TRBD1. The germline V gene encodes CDR1 KGHSH and CDR2 LQKENI. The CDR3 contains 15 residues. Losses at the gene ends were 2 bases for V and 7 bases for J; bases not matched to a gene: 3. CDR3 nucleotides: TGTGCCAGCTCACCAGGGACAGGGGGCACGAATGAGCAGTTCTTC. It translates to CASSPGTGGTNEQFF.

The CDR3 reads CASSLGRDIGSGANVLTF. CDR3 DNA sequence: TGTGCCAGCAGCTTAGGCCGGGACATCGGCTCTGGGGCCAACGTCCTGACTTTC. The chain combines TRBV13 with TRBJ2-6, with TRBD1 as a possible D gene (6 bases). The CDR3 consists of 18 residues. Germline V gives CDR1 PRHDT, CDR2 FYEKMQ (reference sequence). V lost 0 bases to trimming and J lost 0 bases, with 12 bases between them.